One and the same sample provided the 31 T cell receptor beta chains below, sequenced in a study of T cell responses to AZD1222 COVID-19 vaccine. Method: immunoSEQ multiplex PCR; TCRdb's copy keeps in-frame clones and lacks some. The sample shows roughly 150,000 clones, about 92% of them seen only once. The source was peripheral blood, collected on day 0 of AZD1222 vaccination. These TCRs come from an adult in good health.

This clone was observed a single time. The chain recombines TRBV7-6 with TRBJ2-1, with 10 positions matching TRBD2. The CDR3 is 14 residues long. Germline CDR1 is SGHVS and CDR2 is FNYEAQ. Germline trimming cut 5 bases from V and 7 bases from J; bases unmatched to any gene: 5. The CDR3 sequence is CASSPEREGNEQFF. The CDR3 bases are TGTGCCAGCAGCCCGGAGCGGGAGGGGAATGAGCAGTTCTTC.

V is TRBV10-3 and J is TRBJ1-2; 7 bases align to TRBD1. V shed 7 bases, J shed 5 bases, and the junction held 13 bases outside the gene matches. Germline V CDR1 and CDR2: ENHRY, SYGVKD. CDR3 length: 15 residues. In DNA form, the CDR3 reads TGTGCCATCACTGACCCCAGGGGGAGCGGGTATGGCTACACCTTC. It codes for CAITDPRGSGYGYTF.

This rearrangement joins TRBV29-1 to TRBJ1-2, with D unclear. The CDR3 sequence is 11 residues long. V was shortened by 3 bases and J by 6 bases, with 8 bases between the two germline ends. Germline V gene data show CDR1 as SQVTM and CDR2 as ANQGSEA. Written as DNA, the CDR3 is TGCAGCGTTGATTCGCCGCATGGCTACACCTTC. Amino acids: CSVDSPHGYTF.

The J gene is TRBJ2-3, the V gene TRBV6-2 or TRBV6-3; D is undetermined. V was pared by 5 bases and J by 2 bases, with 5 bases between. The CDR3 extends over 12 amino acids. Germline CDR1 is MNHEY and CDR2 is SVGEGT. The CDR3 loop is CASSHNTDTQYF. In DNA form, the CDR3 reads TGTGCCAGCAGTCATAACACAGATACGCAGTATTTT.

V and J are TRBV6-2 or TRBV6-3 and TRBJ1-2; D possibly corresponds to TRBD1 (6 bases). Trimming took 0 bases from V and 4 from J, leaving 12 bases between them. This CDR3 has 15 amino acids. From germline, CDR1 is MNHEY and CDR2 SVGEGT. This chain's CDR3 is CASSYSGRGGYGYTF. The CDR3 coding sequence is TGTGCCAGCAGTTACTCCGGCAGGGGCGGCTATGGCTACACCTTC.

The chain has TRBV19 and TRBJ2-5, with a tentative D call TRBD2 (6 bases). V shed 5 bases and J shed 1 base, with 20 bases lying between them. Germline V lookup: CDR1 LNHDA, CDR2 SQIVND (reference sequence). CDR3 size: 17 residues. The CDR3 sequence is CASSPGSPNSGQETQYF. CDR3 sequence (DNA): TGTGCCAGTAGTCCCGGGAGTCCGAATTCGGGCCAAGAGACCCAGTACTTC.

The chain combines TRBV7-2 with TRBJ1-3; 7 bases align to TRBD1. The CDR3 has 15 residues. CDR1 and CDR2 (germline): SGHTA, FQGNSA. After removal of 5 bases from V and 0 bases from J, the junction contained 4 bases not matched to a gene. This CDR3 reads CASSEQGISGNTIYF. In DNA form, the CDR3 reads TGTGCCAGCAGCGAACAGGGGATCTCTGGAAACACCATATATTTT.

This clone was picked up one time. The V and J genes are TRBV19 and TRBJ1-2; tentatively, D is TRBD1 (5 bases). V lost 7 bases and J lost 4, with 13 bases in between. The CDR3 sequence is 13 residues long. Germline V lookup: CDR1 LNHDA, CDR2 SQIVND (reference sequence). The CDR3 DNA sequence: TGTGCCAGTACCGTCGGGGGGGGCTATGGCTACACCTTC. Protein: CASTVGGGYGYTF.

As DNA, the CDR3 is TGTGCCAGCAGCCCAGACAGTGGACGGAAGAATGAAAAACTGTTTTTT. This sequence encodes CASSPDSGRKNEKLFF. The rearrangement links TRBV14 to TRBJ1-4, with D possibly TRBD1 on 5 matching bases. V lost 4 bases and J 5 bases, leaving 17 bases between the germline ends. The germline CDR1 and CDR2 sequences are SGHDN and FVKESK. This CDR3 is built from 16 residues.

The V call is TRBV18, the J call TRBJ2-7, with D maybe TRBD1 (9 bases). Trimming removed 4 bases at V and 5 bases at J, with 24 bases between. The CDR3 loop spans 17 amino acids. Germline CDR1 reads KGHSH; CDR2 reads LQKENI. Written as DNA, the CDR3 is TGTGCCAGCTCACGTACCGGGGGGGACAGGGCCCTCAACGAGCAGTACTTC. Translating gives CASSRTGGDRALNEQYF.

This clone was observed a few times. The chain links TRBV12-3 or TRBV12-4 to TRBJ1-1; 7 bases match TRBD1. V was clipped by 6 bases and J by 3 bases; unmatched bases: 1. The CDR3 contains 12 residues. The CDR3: CASRTGYTEAFF. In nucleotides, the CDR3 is TGTGCCAGCAGGACAGGGTACACTGAAGCTTTCTTT.

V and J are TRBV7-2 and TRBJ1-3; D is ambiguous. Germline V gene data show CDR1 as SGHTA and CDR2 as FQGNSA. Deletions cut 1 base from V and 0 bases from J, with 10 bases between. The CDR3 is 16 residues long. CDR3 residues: CASSLVAASSGNTIYF. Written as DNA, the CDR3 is TGTGCCAGCAGCTTAGTTGCAGCTAGCTCTGGAAACACCATATATTTT.

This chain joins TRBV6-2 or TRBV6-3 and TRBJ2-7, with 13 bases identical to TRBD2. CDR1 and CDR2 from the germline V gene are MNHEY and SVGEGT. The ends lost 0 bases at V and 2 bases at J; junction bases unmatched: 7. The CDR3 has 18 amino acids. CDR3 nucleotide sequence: TGTGCCAGCAGTTACTCGACTAGCGGGAGGAGTATTACCTACGAGCAGTACTTC. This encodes CASSYSTSGRSITYEQYF.

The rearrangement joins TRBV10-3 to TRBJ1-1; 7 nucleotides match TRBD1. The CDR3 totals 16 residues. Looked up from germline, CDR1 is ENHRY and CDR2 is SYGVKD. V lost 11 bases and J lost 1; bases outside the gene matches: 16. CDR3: CAPPGLRGRENTEAFF. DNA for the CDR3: TGTGCCCCTCCGGGATTGAGGGGGCGAGAGAACACTGAAGCTTTCTTT.

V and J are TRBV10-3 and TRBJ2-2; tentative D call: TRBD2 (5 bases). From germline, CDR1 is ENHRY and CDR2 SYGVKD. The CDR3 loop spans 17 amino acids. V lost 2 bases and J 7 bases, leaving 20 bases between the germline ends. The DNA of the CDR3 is TGTGCCATCAGTGAGCTAGAAAACCCCCGAGAGGGCGGGGAGCTGTTTTTT. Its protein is CAISELENPREGGELFF.

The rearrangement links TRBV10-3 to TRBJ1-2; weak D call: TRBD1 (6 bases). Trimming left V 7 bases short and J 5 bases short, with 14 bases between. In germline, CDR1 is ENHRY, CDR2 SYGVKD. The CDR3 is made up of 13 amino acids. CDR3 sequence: CAITSRQDYGYTF. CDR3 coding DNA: TGTGCCATCACTTCAAGACAGGATTATGGCTACACCTTC.

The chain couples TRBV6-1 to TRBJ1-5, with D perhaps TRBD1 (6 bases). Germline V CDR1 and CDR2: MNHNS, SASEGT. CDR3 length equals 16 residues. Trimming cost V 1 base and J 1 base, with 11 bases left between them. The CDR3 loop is CASSEVQGKSNQPQHF. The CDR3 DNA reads TGTGCCAGCAGTGAAGTGCAGGGGAAGAGCAATCAGCCCCAGCATTTT.

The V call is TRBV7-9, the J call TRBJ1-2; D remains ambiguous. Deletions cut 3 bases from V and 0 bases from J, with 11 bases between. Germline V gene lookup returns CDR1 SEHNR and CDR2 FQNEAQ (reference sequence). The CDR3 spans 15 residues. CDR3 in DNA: TGTGCCAGCAGCTTTGGATCAAATGCTAACTATGGCTACACCTTC. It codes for CASSFGSNANYGYTF.

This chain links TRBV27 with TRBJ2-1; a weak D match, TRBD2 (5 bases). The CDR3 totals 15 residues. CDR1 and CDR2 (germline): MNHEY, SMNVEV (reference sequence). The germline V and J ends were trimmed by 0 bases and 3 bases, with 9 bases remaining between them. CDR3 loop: CASSLSSEGYNEQFF. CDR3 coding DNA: TGTGCCAGCAGTTTATCTTCCGAGGGCTACAATGAGCAGTTCTTC.

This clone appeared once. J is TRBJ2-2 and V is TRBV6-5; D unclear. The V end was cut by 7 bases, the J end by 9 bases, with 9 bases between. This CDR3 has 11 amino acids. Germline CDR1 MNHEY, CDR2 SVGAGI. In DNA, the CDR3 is TGTGCCAGCAAGTCGGGCAGGGAGCTGTTTTTT. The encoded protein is CASKSGRELFF.

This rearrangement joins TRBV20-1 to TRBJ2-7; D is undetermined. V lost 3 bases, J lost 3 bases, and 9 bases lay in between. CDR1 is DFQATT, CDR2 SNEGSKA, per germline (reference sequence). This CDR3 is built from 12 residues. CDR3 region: CSASAAFYEQYF. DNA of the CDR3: TGCAGTGCTAGTGCGGCCTTCTACGAGCAGTACTTC.

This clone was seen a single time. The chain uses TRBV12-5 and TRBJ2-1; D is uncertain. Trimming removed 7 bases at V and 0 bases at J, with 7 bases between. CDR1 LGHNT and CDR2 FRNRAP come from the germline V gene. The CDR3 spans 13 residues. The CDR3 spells CASAWFSYNEQFF. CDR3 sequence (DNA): TGTGCTAGTGCGTGGTTCTCCTACAATGAGCAGTTCTTC.

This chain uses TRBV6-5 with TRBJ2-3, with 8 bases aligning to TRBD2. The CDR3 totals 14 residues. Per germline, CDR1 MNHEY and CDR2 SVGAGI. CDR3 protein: CAARGDYSTDTQYF. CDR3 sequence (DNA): TGTGCTGCGCGGGGGGACTATAGCACAGATACGCAGTATTTT.

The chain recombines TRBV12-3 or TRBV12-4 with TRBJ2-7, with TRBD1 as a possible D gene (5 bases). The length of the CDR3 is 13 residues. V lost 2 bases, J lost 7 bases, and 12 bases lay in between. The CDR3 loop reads CASSLSQGREQYF. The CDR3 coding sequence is TGTGCCAGCAGTTTATCGCAGGGTCGGGAGCAGTACTTC.

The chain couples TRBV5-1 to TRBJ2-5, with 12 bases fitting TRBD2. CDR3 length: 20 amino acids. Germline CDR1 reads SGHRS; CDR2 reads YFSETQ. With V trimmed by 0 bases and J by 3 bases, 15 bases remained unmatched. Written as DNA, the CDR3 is TGCGCCAGCAGCTTGGCCGGGACTAGCGGGTCCAAGCTCGGAAAAGAGACCCAGTACTTC. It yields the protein CASSLAGTSGSKLGKETQYF.

CDR3 sequence: CASSSGGPYEQYF. CDR3 sequence (DNA): TGTGCCAGCAGCAGCGGGGGGCCCTACGAGCAGTACTTC. The genes are TRBV2 and TRBJ2-7, with 9 bases aligning to TRBD2. There are 13 residues in the CDR3. Germline assignment: CDR1 SNHLY and CDR2 FYNNEI. V shed 6 bases and J 2 bases; nucleotides not matched to a gene: 2.

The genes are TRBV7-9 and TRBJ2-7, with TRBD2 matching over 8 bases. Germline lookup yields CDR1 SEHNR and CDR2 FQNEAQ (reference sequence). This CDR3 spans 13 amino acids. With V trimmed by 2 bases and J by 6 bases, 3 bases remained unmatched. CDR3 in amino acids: CASSLLAGIEQYF. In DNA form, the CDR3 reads TGTGCCAGCAGCTTACTAGCGGGTATCGAGCAGTACTTC.

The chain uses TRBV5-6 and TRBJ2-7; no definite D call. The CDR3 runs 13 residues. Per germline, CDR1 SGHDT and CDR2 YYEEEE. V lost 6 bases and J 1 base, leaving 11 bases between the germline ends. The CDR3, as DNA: TGTGCCAGCAACCAGGTTGGGTCCTACGAGCAGTACTTC. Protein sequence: CASNQVGSYEQYF.

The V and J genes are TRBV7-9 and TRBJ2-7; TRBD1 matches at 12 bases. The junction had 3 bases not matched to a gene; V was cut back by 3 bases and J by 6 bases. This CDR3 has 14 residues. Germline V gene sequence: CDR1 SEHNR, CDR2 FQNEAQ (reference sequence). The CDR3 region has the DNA TGTGCCAGCAGCTTGGGGACAGGGGGCCTCGAGCAGTACTTC. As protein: CASSLGTGGLEQYF.

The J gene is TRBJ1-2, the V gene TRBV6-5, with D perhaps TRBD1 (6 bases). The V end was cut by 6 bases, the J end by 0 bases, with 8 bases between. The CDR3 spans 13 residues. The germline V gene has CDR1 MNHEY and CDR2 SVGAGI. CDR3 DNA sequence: TGTGCCAGCAGGCGGACAGCTAACTATGGCTACACCTTC. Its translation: CASRRTANYGYTF.

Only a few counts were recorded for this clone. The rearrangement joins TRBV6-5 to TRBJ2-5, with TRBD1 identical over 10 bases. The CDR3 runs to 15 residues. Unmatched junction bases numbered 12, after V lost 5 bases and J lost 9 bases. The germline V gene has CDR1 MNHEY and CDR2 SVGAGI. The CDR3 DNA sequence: TGTGCCAGCAGTCCGATCGCCGGGACAGGGGTTGCCCAGTACTTC. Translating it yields CASSPIAGTGVAQYF.